The 32 T cell receptor beta chains presented below share a single source sample, sequenced in a study of beta chain features in type 1 diabetes. The study's findings and limits: When Type 1 diabetes patients were examined, their TCRB CDR3s proved moderately but significantly shorter in all four CD4+ subsets.

These receptors' antigens are unknown. All of the isolated RNA was reverse transcribed, so expressed TCRB transcripts were sequenced. Sequenced by immunoSEQ multiplex PCR; TCRdb stores in-frame clones only, minus some. Of 330,000 or so clones in the sample, roughly 13% are singletons; the top ten hold 0.01%. Material for sequencing was naive CD4+ T cells from blood. The receptors shown here come from a woman aged 18 to 35 with type 1 diabetes.

The chain recombines TRBV4-1 with TRBJ2-5, with D possibly TRBD2 on 6 matching bases. V shed 2 bases and J shed 2 bases, with 21 bases lying between them. Germline-derived CDR1 and CDR2 are MGHRA and YSYEKL. This CDR3 contains 18 residues. CDR3 sequence: CASSQNYLGVAEQETQYF. As DNA, the CDR3 is TGCGCCAGCAGCCAAAACTACTTGGGGGTAGCGGAGCAAGAGACCCAGTACTTC.

On this clone itself: Other DNA sequences in the same sample also yield this CDR3. This chain joins TRBV19 and TRBJ1-5; possibly TRBD1 for D (5 bases). Trimming removed 3 bases at V and 7 bases at J, with 7 bases between. The CDR3 has 12 residues. Germline V gene data show CDR1 as LNHDA and CDR2 as SQIVND (reference sequence). The chain's CDR3 is CASSMEGQPQHF. The CDR3 coding sequence is TGTGCCAGTAGTATGGAGGGGCAGCCCCAGCATTTT.

This clone was counted only a few times. This chain connects TRBV21-1 to TRBJ2-7; TRBD1, the table's D call, lacks a check against the DNA. TRBV21-1 is termed a pseudogene. The CDR3 covers 14 residues. CDR3 sequence reads: CASSKVVTVIEQYF. The CDR3 bases are TGTGCCAGCAGCAAAGTGGTCACAGTGATCGAGCAGTACTTC.

This clone has a handful of counts. This chain uses TRBV4-3 with TRBJ2-6; D uncertain. Per the germline V gene, CDR1 is LGHNA and CDR2 is YSLEER. This CDR3 is built from 13 residues. Trimming took off 4 bases at V and 2 bases at J, with 3 bases between the two ends. The CDR3 DNA reads TGCGCCAGCAGCCTTACTGGGGCCAACGTCCTGACTTTC. It yields the protein CASSLTGANVLTF.

This clone showed up just a few times. The same CDR3 can be traced to other DNA sequences in this sample. The chain carries TRBV18 and TRBJ2-7, with D possibly being TRBD1 (6 bases). This CDR3 has 14 amino acids. CDR1 and CDR2 from the germline V gene are KGHSH and LQKENI. Trimming shortened V by 2 bases and J by 2 bases, and 10 bases separated the two germline ends. The CDR3 protein is CASSPSRGPYEQYF. For the CDR3, the DNA is TGTGCCAGCTCACCAAGCAGGGGCCCCTACGAGCAGTACTTC.

The rearrangement uses TRBV6-5 and TRBJ2-3, with TRBD2 identical over 9 bases. The junction had 8 bases not matched to a gene; V was cut back by 2 bases and J by 5 bases. Germline V gene lookup returns CDR1 MNHEY and CDR2 SVGAGI. CDR3 length equals 16 residues. The CDR3 is CASSYKAGGPQDTQYF. CDR3 nucleotide sequence: TGTGCCAGCAGTTACAAGGCGGGAGGGCCTCAAGATACGCAGTATTTT.

The gene calls are TRBV29-1 and TRBJ1-1, with a tentative D call TRBD1 (5 bases). The V end was cut by 7 bases, the J end by 1 base, with 13 bases between. CDR1 and CDR2 (germline): SQVTM, ANQGSEA. The CDR3 contains 13 residues. The CDR3 region is CSGLGVANTEAFF. CDR3 nucleotides: TGCAGCGGGCTAGGGGTTGCGAACACTGAAGCTTTCTTT. Together with reference TRBV29-1 and TRBJ1-1, the CDR3 gives the full variable domain: SAVISQKPSRDICQRGTSLTIQCQVDSQVTMMFWYRQQPGQSLTLIATANQGSEATYESGFVIDKFPISRPNLTFSTLTVSNMSPEDSSIYLCSGLGVANTEAFFGQGTRLTVV.

The chain carries TRBV7-8 and TRBJ2-6; TRBD2 matches 7 bases. Per germline, CDR1 SGHVS and CDR2 FQNEAQ. V shed 3 bases and J 0 bases; nucleotides not matched to a gene: 5. This CDR3 comprises 17 residues. The CDR3 spells CASSFLTSNSGANVLTF. The CDR3 DNA reads as TGTGCCAGCAGCTTTTTGACTAGCAACTCTGGGGCCAACGTCCTGACTTTC.

The chain joins TRBV9 to TRBJ2-1; 9 bases map to TRBD2. This CDR3 is 16 amino acids long. Germline lookup yields CDR1 SGDLS and CDR2 YYNGEE. V lost 0 bases to trimming and J lost 3 bases; unmatched junction nucleotides: 4. CDR3 sequence reads: CASSVGSSGSYNEQFF. CDR3 nucleotides: TGTGCCAGCAGCGTAGGGAGTAGCGGGAGCTACAATGAGCAGTTCTTC.

In this sample, this clone turned up a few times. V gene TRBV7-2 combines with J gene TRBJ1-1; TRBD1 matches 9 bases. CDR1 SGHTA and CDR2 FQGNSA come from the germline V gene. The CDR3 spans 18 residues. The junction had 19 bases not matched to a gene; V was cut back by 5 bases and J by 6 bases. CDR3 in amino acids: CASSARIYRGRVVSEAFF. The CDR3 DNA follows: TGTGCCAGCAGCGCGCGGATTTACAGGGGGCGCGTAGTCTCTGAAGCTTTCTTT.

This chain uses TRBV6-5 with TRBJ1-6, with a possible D match to TRBD1 (5 bases). The V end lost 0 bases, the J end lost 7 bases, and 10 bases lay between the germline ends. CDR3 length: 15 amino acids. Germline lookup yields CDR1 MNHEY and CDR2 SVGAGI. The CDR3 is CASSYSRQSNSPLHF. The CDR3 nucleotides read TGTGCCAGCAGTTACTCGAGACAGTCAAATTCACCCCTCCACTTT.

CDR3 protein: CASSLNREEQPQHF. The CDR3 bases are TGTGCCAGCAGCTTAAACAGGGAAGAACAGCCCCAGCATTTT. The rearrangement uses TRBV11-2 and TRBJ1-5, with a tentative D call TRBD1 (6 bases). V lost 2 bases to trimming and J lost 7 bases, with 12 bases between them. The CDR3 sequence is 14 residues long. Germline loops: CDR1 SGHAT, CDR2 FQNNGV.

In its sample, this clone was seen a few times. Other DNA sequences from this sample encode an identical CDR3 as well. The chain couples TRBV28 to TRBJ1-5; D gene unclear. V was pared by 6 bases and J by 6 bases, with 9 bases between. Germline CDR1 and CDR2: MDHEN and SYDVKM. The CDR3 consists of 12 residues. DNA of the CDR3: TGTGCCAGCAGCTTGAGCGGTCAGCCCCAGCATTTT. Amino acid sequence: CASSLSGQPQHF.

The chain recombines TRBV28 with TRBJ2-7; 7 nucleotides align to TRBD1. This CDR3 is built from 14 residues. Germline assignment: CDR1 MDHEN and CDR2 SYDVKM. V shed 5 bases, J shed 5 bases, and the junction held 9 bases outside the gene matches. CDR3 nucleotides: TGTGCCAGCAGTACCCTCGACAGGGCCCACGAGCAGTACTTC. Encoded protein: CASSTLDRAHEQYF.

The rearrangement uses TRBV25-1 and TRBJ1-4, with D unclear. V lost 5 bases and J lost 4, with 11 bases in between. In germline, CDR1 is MGHDK, CDR2 SYGVNS. CDR3 size: 14 residues. The CDR3, as DNA: TGTGCCAGCAGTATAGAGGGTATTAATGAAAAACTGTTTTTT. Protein product: CASSIEGINEKLFF.

This clone was seen a handful of times. The chain employs TRBV7-9 and TRBJ2-7; tentative D call: TRBD2 (5 bases). The V gene lost 5 bases and the J gene lost 1 base, with 18 bases spanning the gap. Germline values: CDR1 SEHNR, CDR2 FQNEAQ (reference sequence). The CDR3 is made up of 16 amino acids. The CDR3 region has the DNA TGTGCCAGCAGCCCAGGTGGAACGAGACTATCCTACGAGCAGTACTTC. Its translation is CASSPGGTRLSYEQYF.

V and J are TRBV30 and TRBJ1-6, with D possibly TRBD1 on 5 matching bases. The germline V and J ends were trimmed by 5 bases and 10 bases, with 15 bases remaining between them. The CDR3 covers 13 residues. Germline V CDR1 and CDR2: GTSNPN, SVGIG (reference sequence). CDR3 coding DNA: TGTGCCTGGGGGCAGGGAGGAGGATCACCCCTCCACTTT. As protein: CAWGQGGGSPLHF.

This clone came up a few times. The chain uses TRBV5-1 and TRBJ2-5; D possibly corresponds to TRBD2 (5 bases). V was shortened by 5 bases and J by 0 bases, with 5 bases between the two germline ends. The CDR3 has 12 residues. CDR1 SGHRS and CDR2 YFSETQ come from the germline V gene. CDR3 protein: CASRRDQETQYF. The CDR3 DNA is TGCGCCAGCAGGCGGGACCAAGAGACCCAGTACTTC. The full variable domain, rest sourced from reference TRBV5-1 and TRBJ2-5, is KAGVTQTPRYLIKTRGQQVTLSCSPISGHRSVSWYQQTPGQGLQFLFEYFSETQRNKGNFPGRFSGRQFSNSRSEMNVSTLELGDSALYLCASRRDQETQYFGPGTRLLVL.

This chain uses TRBV4-1 with TRBJ2-1; TRBD1 matches 9 bases. The CDR3 spans 14 residues. Germline V CDR1 and CDR2: MGHRA, YSYEKL. V lost 3 bases, J lost 10 bases, and 7 bases stayed unmatched. In nucleotides, the CDR3 is TGCGCCAGCAGCCAGCGGGACAGGGTTCGGGAGCAGTTCTTC. Translated: CASSQRDRVREQFF.

This clone was seen only a few times. CDR3 amino acids: CSVERLGVPVVYTF. In DNA, the CDR3 is TGCAGCGTTGAACGGTTGGGAGTGCCAGTCGTCTACACCTTC. The chain recombines TRBV29-1 with TRBJ1-2; D unresolved. Trimming took 2 bases from V and 10 from J, leaving 20 bases between them. There are 14 residues in the CDR3. Germline CDR1 and CDR2: SQVTM and ANQGSEA.

This clone has more than one count but fewer than ten. The chain combines TRBV7-8 with TRBJ1-1; weak D call: TRBD1 (5 bases). The CDR3 is 14 amino acids. V was clipped by 2 bases and J by 6 bases, with 13 bases between them. Germline CDR1 SGHVS, CDR2 FQNEAQ. Here the CDR3 DNA reads TGTGCCAGCAGCTTAAGTGCAGGGTTCGCTGAAGCTTTCTTT. Protein: CASSLSAGFAEAFF.

This clone was found a few times. The chain employs TRBV6-5 and TRBJ2-7; a possible D gene is TRBD1 (5 bases). From germline, CDR1 is MNHEY and CDR2 SVGAGI. The CDR3 runs 14 residues. Trimming removed 8 bases from V and 0 bases from J, with 14 bases in between. The CDR3, as DNA: TGTGCCAGCCAGGGCGTCCTGAGCTCCTACGAGCAGTACTTC. Its protein product is CASQGVLSSYEQYF.

The J gene is TRBJ2-7, the V gene TRBV27; the D gene is possibly TRBD2 (6 bases). The CDR3 runs to 13 residues. Germline CDR1 reads MNHEY; CDR2 reads SMNVEV (reference sequence). The ends were cut back, 6 bases at V and 0 bases at J, with 9 bases in the middle. DNA of the CDR3: TGTGCCAGCAGGGGGCGGGGCTCCTACGAGCAGTACTTC. Its protein product is CASRGRGSYEQYF.

The rearrangement uses TRBV25-1 and TRBJ1-4; D perhaps matches TRBD1 (6 bases). From germline, CDR1 is MGHDK and CDR2 SYGVNS. The CDR3 is 13 amino acids. Trimming shortened V by 4 bases and J by 5 bases, and 8 bases separated the two germline ends. This chain's CDR3 is CASSGQGNEKLFF. DNA for the CDR3: TGTGCCAGCAGTGGGCAGGGGAATGAAAAACTGTTTTTT.

The rearrangement links TRBV7-2 to TRBJ1-2; 9 bases agree with TRBD1. Germline assignment: CDR1 SGHTA and CDR2 FQGNSA. The CDR3 consists of 13 residues. The V and J ends lost 8 bases and 8 bases, in that order; junction bases with no gene match: 9. The CDR3 loop reads CASSPGTGKGYTF. The CDR3 DNA reads TGTGCCAGCTCACCGGGGACAGGGAAAGGCTACACCTTC.

The rearrangement links TRBV6-5 to TRBJ1-1; D is undetermined. The CDR3 runs to 14 residues. The germline V gene encodes CDR1 MNHEY and CDR2 SVGAGI. Deletions cut 4 bases from V and 0 bases from J, with 9 bases between. This chain's CDR3 is CASSLTVMNTEAFF. In DNA, the CDR3 is TGTGCCAGCAGTTTAACAGTTATGAACACTGAAGCTTTCTTT.

V gene TRBV18 combines with J gene TRBJ2-7; TRBD2 matches at 13 bases. The CDR3 spans 16 residues. With 2 bases clipped from V and 9 bases from J, the junction kept 10 bases outside the gene matches. The germline CDR1 and CDR2 sequences are KGHSH and LQKENI. DNA of the CDR3: TGTGCCAGCTCACCAGTTGCCGCCGGACTAGCGGGAGCGCAGTACTTC. This gives the protein CASSPVAAGLAGAQYF.

The sample holds a few counts of this clone. The chain couples TRBV4-1 to TRBJ2-7; D perhaps matches TRBD2 (5 bases). CDR1 and CDR2 (germline): MGHRA, YSYEKL. The germline V and J ends were trimmed by 3 bases and 2 bases, with 14 bases remaining between them. The CDR3 has 15 amino acids. Here the CDR3 DNA reads TGCGCCAGCAGCCACCCGACGACGGGAACCTACGAGCAGTACTTC. Translated, it gives CASSHPTTGTYEQYF.

This clone was detected a few times. The chain couples TRBV4-1 to TRBJ2-2; no clear D gene. This CDR3 is built from 12 residues. V lost 4 bases and J 7 bases, leaving 7 bases between the germline ends. Germline values: CDR1 MGHRA, CDR2 YSYEKL. CDR3: CASSRPGGELFF. CDR3 bases: TGCGCCAGCAGCCGACCGGGCGGGGAGCTGTTTTTT.

V usage is TRBV10-2 and J usage is TRBJ1-1; D ambiguous. CDR1 and CDR2 (germline): WSHSY, SAAADI. V gave up 6 bases and J gave up 8 bases, with 7 bases separating them. The CDR3 runs to 10 residues. DNA of the CDR3: TGCGCCAGCAGGAGGGTGGAAGCTTTCTTT. It translates to CASRRVEAFF.

This clone appeared a few times. This chain connects TRBV14 to TRBJ2-7, with D possibly TRBD1 on 5 matching bases. V lost 0 bases and J lost 8, with 11 bases in between. Germline V gene data show CDR1 as SGHDN and CDR2 as FVKESK. The CDR3 extends over 13 amino acids. CDR3 loop: CASSQDRTPQQYF. Here the CDR3 DNA reads TGTGCCAGCAGCCAAGATAGGACACCCCAGCAGTACTTC.

The chain uses TRBV5-6 and TRBJ1-5; maybe TRBD1 (5 bases). V gave up 4 bases and J gave up 2 bases, with 13 bases separating them. Germline CDR1 is SGHDT and CDR2 is YYEEEE. The CDR3 runs to 15 residues. CDR3 region: CASSPRTGGNQPQHF. CDR3 bases: TGTGCCAGCAGCCCCCGAACAGGTGGCAATCAGCCCCAGCATTTT.